These 32 T cell receptor beta chains originate from one sample sequenced in a study of blood T cell repertoires in COVID-19. The repertoire was sequenced with immunoSEQ multiplex PCR; TCRdb's copy has only in-frame clones and lacks some. The sample has approximately 63,000 clones, approximately 86% seen once; the top ten hold approximately 18%. The sequenced material came from peripheral blood. All receptors derive from a woman of 80 years or more with active COVID-19.

The J gene is TRBJ2-1, the V gene TRBV7-9, with TRBD1 identical over 8 bases. Germline V gene sequence: CDR1 SEHNR, CDR2 FQNEAQ (reference sequence). This CDR3 contains 15 residues. Germline trimming cut 4 bases from V and 4 bases from J; bases unmatched to any gene: 6. CDR3 nucleotide sequence: TGTGCCAGCAGCTCCGGGACAGGACCTTACAATGAGCAGTTCTTC. Protein product: CASSSGTGPYNEQFF.

CDR3 loop: CASSIRTDMDYGYTF. In DNA form, the CDR3 reads TGTGCCAGTAGTATTAGGACAGACATGGACTATGGCTACACCTTC. The rearrangement uses TRBV19 and TRBJ1-2, with D possibly TRBD1 on 6 matching bases. The V gene's germline CDR1 is LNHDA and CDR2 SQIVND (reference sequence). The CDR3 consists of 15 residues. Trimming pared 3 bases from V and 3 bases from J, leaving 14 bases between.

The rearrangement uses TRBV6-1 and TRBJ2-5; 9 bases agree with TRBD2. The ends lost 2 bases at V and 2 bases at J; junction bases unmatched: 6. The CDR3 totals 16 residues. Germline-derived CDR1 and CDR2 are MNHNS and SASEGT. CDR3 residues: CASSELAGAVQETQYF. The DNA of the CDR3 is TGTGCCAGCAGTGAATTAGCGGGGGCCGTACAAGAGACCCAGTACTTC.

This rearrangement joins TRBV11-2 to TRBJ2-6; weak D call: TRBD2 (5 bases). Germline CDR1 reads SGHAT; CDR2 reads FQNNGV. The CDR3 is made up of 18 amino acids. Trimming took 4 bases from V and 0 from J, leaving 16 bases between them. CDR3 sequence: CASSSLRGPPSGANVLTF. As DNA, the CDR3 is TGTGCCAGCAGCTCCCTCCGCGGGCCCCCCTCTGGGGCCAACGTCCTGACTTTC. The whole variable domain, filled in from reference TRBV11-2 and TRBJ2-6, reads EAGVAQSPRYKIIEKRQSVAFWCNPISGHATLYWYQQILGQGPKLLIQFQNNGVVDDSQLPKDRFSAERLKGVDSTLKIQPAKLEDSAVYLCASSSLRGPPSGANVLTFGAGSRLTVL.

The chain couples TRBV7-8 to TRBJ2-3; D is possibly TRBD1 (6 bases). This CDR3 region has 14 residues. Germline V lookup: CDR1 SGHVS, CDR2 FQNEAQ. The V gene lost 1 base and the J gene lost 1 base, with 6 bases spanning the gap. The CDR3 loop reads CASSLGGRTDTQYF. The CDR3 nucleotides read TGTGCCAGCAGCTTAGGGGGGCGCACAGATACGCAGTATTTT. The full variable domain, rest sourced from reference TRBV7-8 and TRBJ2-3, is GAGVSQSPRYKVAKRGQDVALRCDPISGHVSLFWYQQALGQGPEFLTYFQNEAQLDKSGLPSDRFFAERPEGSVSTLKIQRTQQEDSAVYLCASSLGGRTDTQYFGPGTRLTVL.

The V and J genes are TRBV6-5 and TRBJ2-2; 10 bases align to TRBD1. Unmatched junction bases numbered 8, after V lost 11 bases and J lost 5 bases. Germline-derived CDR1 and CDR2 are MNHEY and SVGAGI. The CDR3 is 14 residues long. CDR3 nucleotides: TGTGCCCTATTCCGGGACAGGGGAACCGGGGAGCTGTTTTTT. It is translated as CALFRDRGTGELFF.

This chain uses TRBV24-1 with TRBJ1-5; no firm D call. The CDR3 contains 15 residues. V was clipped by 3 bases and J by 0 bases, with 8 bases between them. Per germline, CDR1 KGHDR and CDR2 SFDVKD. The CDR3 sequence is CATSDGVYSNQPQHF. The DNA of the CDR3 is TGTGCCACCAGTGATGGAGTATATAGCAATCAGCCCCAGCATTTT.

The table lists this clone with a few counts. At the DNA level, this CDR3 is encoded by other sequences in the same sample as well. This chain connects TRBV12-3 or TRBV12-4 to TRBJ2-1, with D perhaps TRBD2 (6 bases). Trimming cost V 3 bases and J 8 bases, with 8 bases left between them. CDR3 length equals 12 residues. CDR3 nucleotides: TGTGCCAGCAGTTTTAGGGAGGATGAGCAGTTCTTC. Its protein product is CASSFREDEQFF.

CDR3 nucleotide sequence: TGTGCCAGCAGTGCAACAGGGAACACTGAAGCTTTCTTT. This gives the protein CASSATGNTEAFF. V is TRBV11-3 and J is TRBJ1-1, with D possibly matching TRBD1 (5 bases). CDR3 length equals 13 residues. Germline loops: CDR1 SGHNT, CDR2 YENEEA. V lost 6 bases and J 1 base, leaving 9 bases between the germline ends.

This clone was recorded only once. This CDR3 reads CASSLPGGWADTQYF. The DNA for the CDR3 is TGTGCCAGCAGCTTACCGGGGGGTTGGGCAGATACGCAGTATTTT. The chain recombines TRBV11-2 with TRBJ2-3; TRBD2 aligns across 7 bases. The CDR3 is 15 residues long. Germline V CDR1 and CDR2: SGHAT, FQNNGV. V was clipped by 2 bases and J by 4 bases; unmatched bases: 6.

The V call is TRBV5-5, the J call TRBJ1-4; 8 bases agree with TRBD1. The CDR3 has 15 residues. CDR1 and CDR2 (germline): SGHKS, YYEKEE (reference sequence). V gave up 2 bases and J gave up 8 bases; unmatched junction bases: 8. The CDR3 spells CASSLFSTGAEKLFF. The CDR3 nucleotides read TGTGCCAGCAGCTTATTTTCGACAGGGGCGGAAAAACTGTTTTTT.

The V call is TRBV30, the J call TRBJ2-2; maybe TRBD2 (6 bases). Germline V gives CDR1 GTSNPN, CDR2 SVGIG (reference sequence). The V end lost 0 bases, the J end lost 6 bases, and 20 bases lay between the germline ends. The CDR3 runs 17 residues. The DNA for the CDR3 is TGTGCCTGGAGTGTAAGGTGGGCCGCGGGACGGGCCGGGGAGCTGTTTTTT. Its protein product is CAWSVRWAAGRAGELFF.

This chain joins TRBV7-8 and TRBJ1-2; 7 nucleotides align to TRBD1. The CDR3 consists of 13 residues. Germline loops: CDR1 SGHVS, CDR2 FQNEAQ. V dropped 4 bases and J dropped 6; count of bases not matched to a gene: 5. The CDR3 sequence: CASSSRDRNGYTF. The CDR3 coding sequence is TGTGCCAGCAGCTCCCGGGACAGAAATGGCTACACCTTC. The full variable domain, with the rest looked up from reference TRBV7-8 and TRBJ1-2, is GAGVSQSPRYKVAKRGQDVALRCDPISGHVSLFWYQQALGQGPEFLTYFQNEAQLDKSGLPSDRFFAERPEGSVSTLKIQRTQQEDSAVYLCASSSRDRNGYTFGSGTRLTVV.

Only a few counts were recorded for this clone. The chain carries TRBV7-2 and TRBJ2-4, with D unresolved. V was trimmed by 1 base and J by 8 bases, leaving 12 bases between them. The CDR3 spans 14 residues. Germline CDR1 reads SGHTA; CDR2 reads FQGNSA. For the CDR3, the DNA is TGTGCCAGCAGCTTAGTTTTTTCTGGCCACATTCAGTACTTC. Translation: CASSLVFSGHIQYF. Looking up the rest from reference TRBV7-2 and TRBJ2-4 gives the full variable domain: GAGVSQSPSNKVTEKGKDVELRCDPISGHTALYWYRQSLGQGLEFLIYFQGNSAPDKSGLPSDRFSAERTGGSVSTLTIQRTQQEDSAVYLCASSLVFSGHIQYFGAGTRLSVL.

V gene TRBV2 combines with J gene TRBJ1-1; D gene unclear. The germline V and J ends were trimmed by 5 bases and 4 bases, with 14 bases remaining between them. CDR1 and CDR2 from the germline V gene are SNHLY and FYNNEI. This CDR3 region has 14 residues. The DNA of the CDR3 is TGTGCCAGCAGTCGGGAGGTGATCGGCACTGAAGCTTTCTTT. The encoded protein is CASSREVIGTEAFF.

This chain links TRBV18 with TRBJ2-5; the D gene is possibly TRBD1 (6 bases). Germline CDR1 KGHSH, CDR2 LQKENI. The CDR3 has 15 amino acids. Trimming cost V 4 bases and J 0 bases, with 12 bases left between them. The CDR3 sequence is CASSRATGNQETQYF. The DNA for the CDR3 is TGTGCCAGCTCACGGGCCACAGGGAACCAAGAGACCCAGTACTTC.

The chain links TRBV28 to TRBJ1-6, with 7 bases fitting TRBD1. The CDR3 has 17 residues. The germline V gene has CDR1 MDHEN and CDR2 SYDVKM. V lost 5 bases and J lost 2; bases outside the gene matches: 9. The CDR3: CASSLLRQGPYNSPLHF. As DNA, the CDR3 is TGTGCCAGCAGTCTCTTACGACAGGGCCCCTATAATTCACCCCTCCACTTT.

This sequence joins TRBV6-6 and TRBJ2-7; possible D gene TRBD1, 6 bases. V was shortened by 5 bases and J by 6 bases, with 11 bases between the two germline ends. The CDR3 runs to 12 residues. Germline lookup yields CDR1 MNHNY and CDR2 SVGAGI (reference sequence). The CDR3 sequence is CASSPQGPEQYF. The CDR3 DNA follows: TGTGCCAGCAGTCCACAGGGTCCCGAGCAGTACTTC.

The rearrangement uses TRBV6-2 or TRBV6-3 and TRBJ1-1; D may be TRBD1 (5 bases). The CDR3 is 17 residues long. The V end was cut by 3 bases, the J end by 5 bases, with 22 bases between. Germline assignment: CDR1 MNHEY and CDR2 SVGEGT. CDR3 amino acids: CASSYVVVQGGKTEAFF. The CDR3 nucleotides are TGTGCCAGCAGTTATGTGGTCGTCCAGGGTGGAAAAACTGAAGCTTTCTTT.

The V and J genes are TRBV3-1 (or the pseudogene TRBV3-2) and TRBJ2-5; TRBD2 agrees at 7 bases. After removal of 0 bases from V and 3 bases from J, the junction contained 4 bases not matched to a gene. The germline V gene has CDR1 LGHDT and CDR2 YNNKEL (reference sequence). The CDR3 covers 15 residues. CDR3 protein: CASSQDPSGEETQYF. The CDR3 DNA is TGTGCCAGCAGCCAAGACCCAAGCGGGGAAGAGACCCAGTACTTC.

V is TRBV19 and J is TRBJ1-2, with TRBD1 as a possible D gene (5 bases). V was cut by 0 bases and J by 4 bases, with 9 bases left in between. The CDR3 covers 14 residues. Germline CDR1 is LNHDA and CDR2 is SQIVND (reference sequence). This CDR3 reads CASSIEGRVYGYTF. The CDR3 DNA is TGTGCCAGTAGTATAGAGGGCAGGGTCTATGGCTACACCTTC.

The CDR3 DNA sequence: TGCGCCAGCAGCTTCGGCGGGGTTGGGGCAGATACGCAGTATTTT. It is translated as CASSFGGVGADTQYF. The chain carries TRBV5-1 and TRBJ2-3, with D perhaps matching TRBD2 (6 bases). V was pared by 2 bases and J by 4 bases, with 14 bases between. CDR3 length: 15 residues. Germline values: CDR1 SGHRS, CDR2 YFSETQ.

This clone turned up a few times. The rearrangement uses TRBV12-3 or TRBV12-4 and TRBJ1-1; D is ambiguous. Between the trimmed V and J ends, which lost 7 bases and 4 bases, there was a span of 13 bases. CDR3 length: 13 residues. CDR3 DNA sequence: TGTGCCAGCACCTGGACGGGAGGCACTGAAGCTTTCTTT. It specifies CASTWTGGTEAFF.

This clone was found a few times. The chain links TRBV10-3 to TRBJ2-7, with TRBD2 matching 9 bases. The CDR3 covers 16 residues. Germline V gene data show CDR1 as ENHRY and CDR2 as SYGVKD. V shed 7 bases, J shed 0 bases, and the junction held 10 bases outside the gene matches. The CDR3 sequence is CAIMEGSGGLSYEQYF. The CDR3 DNA is TGTGCCATCATGGAGGGTAGCGGGGGACTCTCCTACGAGCAGTACTTC.

The chain is built from TRBV2 and TRBJ2-7; 9 positions agree with TRBD1. V shed 9 bases and J 6 bases; nucleotides not matched to a gene: 12. Germline V gene data show CDR1 as SNHLY and CDR2 as FYNNEI. This CDR3 has 14 amino acids. This CDR3 is CASRLGTGSSEQYF. CDR3 DNA: TGTGCCAGTCGCCTAGGGACAGGGTCTTCCGAGCAGTACTTC.

This clone was seen just once. This chain joins TRBV29-1 and TRBJ2-5; 8 positions match TRBD2. The V gene end was trimmed by 4 bases and the J gene end by 5 bases; junction bases not matched to a gene: 6. This CDR3 is 13 amino acids long. Per germline, CDR1 SQVTM and CDR2 ANQGSEA. Written as DNA, the CDR3 is TGCAGCGTTGCGCGGGGGGCGTTGGAGACCCAGTACTTC. Protein sequence: CSVARGALETQYF.

This rearrangement joins TRBV7-2 to TRBJ1-4; 9 bases fit TRBD1. With 5 bases clipped from V and 6 bases from J, the junction kept 4 bases outside the gene matches. Germline V gives CDR1 SGHTA, CDR2 FQGNSA. This CDR3 has 14 amino acids. The CDR3 sequence: CASSRRTGDEKLFF. The CDR3 nucleotides read TGTGCCAGCAGCAGACGGACAGGGGATGAAAAACTGTTTTTT.

This clone was recorded only once. The chain links TRBV10-3 to TRBJ2-3, with a tentative D call TRBD2 (7 bases). The CDR3 has 15 residues. V dropped 6 bases and J dropped 0 bases, with 13 bases sitting between them. Germline V CDR1 and CDR2: ENHRY, SYGVKD. CDR3 residues: CAIRGGTRSTDTQYF. The CDR3 DNA follows: TGTGCCATCAGGGGGGGGACACGTAGCACAGATACGCAGTATTTT.

The chain uses TRBV18 and TRBJ2-2, with 10 bases that match TRBD2. The CDR3 is 17 amino acids. Germline V gene data show CDR1 as KGHSH and CDR2 as LQKENI. J lost 5 bases, V lost 1 base, and 7 bases had no gene match. The CDR3 sequence is CASSPRPSGGMTGELFF. CDR3 bases: TGTGCCAGCTCACCACGCCCTAGCGGGGGCATGACCGGGGAGCTGTTTTTT.

V usage is TRBV7-2 and J usage is TRBJ2-7, with no clear D. The CDR3 contains 14 residues. The ends were cut back, 5 bases at V and 4 bases at J, with 15 bases in the middle. Germline V gives CDR1 SGHTA, CDR2 FQGNSA. The CDR3 DNA sequence: TGTGCCAGCAGCACGCGCGCGTGGTTGTACGAGCAGTACTTC. Translating gives CASSTRAWLYEQYF.

Here the CDR3 DNA reads TGTGCCAGTAGAACCGACAGTAACACCGGGGAGCTGTTTTTT. As protein: CASRTDSNTGELFF. This chain joins TRBV19 and TRBJ2-2, with D tentatively TRBD1 (5 bases). Germline loops: CDR1 LNHDA, CDR2 SQIVND (reference sequence). V was cut by 6 bases and J by 2 bases, with 10 bases left in between. The CDR3 has 14 residues.

J is TRBJ2-2 and V is TRBV6-6, with TRBD1 as a possible D gene (6 bases). This CDR3 region has 14 residues. V lost 6 bases and J lost 7, with 15 bases in between. Germline values: CDR1 MNHNY, CDR2 SVGAGI (reference sequence). CDR3 residues: CASRPTGMSGELFF. The CDR3 DNA follows: TGTGCCAGCAGACCCACAGGGATGAGCGGGGAGCTGTTTTTT.